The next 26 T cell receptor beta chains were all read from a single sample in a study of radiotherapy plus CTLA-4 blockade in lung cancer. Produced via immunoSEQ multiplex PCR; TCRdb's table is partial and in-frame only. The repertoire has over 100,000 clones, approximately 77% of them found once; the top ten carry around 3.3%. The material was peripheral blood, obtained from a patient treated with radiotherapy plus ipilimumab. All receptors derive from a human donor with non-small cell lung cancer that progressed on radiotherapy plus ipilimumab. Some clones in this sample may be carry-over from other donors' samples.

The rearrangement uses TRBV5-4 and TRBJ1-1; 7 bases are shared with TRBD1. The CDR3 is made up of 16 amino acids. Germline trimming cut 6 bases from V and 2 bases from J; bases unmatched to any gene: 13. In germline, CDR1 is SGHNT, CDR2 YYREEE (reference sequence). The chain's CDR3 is CASTSPTYRGNTEAFF. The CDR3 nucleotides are TGTGCCAGCACCTCCCCGACCTACAGGGGAAACACTGAAGCTTTCTTT.

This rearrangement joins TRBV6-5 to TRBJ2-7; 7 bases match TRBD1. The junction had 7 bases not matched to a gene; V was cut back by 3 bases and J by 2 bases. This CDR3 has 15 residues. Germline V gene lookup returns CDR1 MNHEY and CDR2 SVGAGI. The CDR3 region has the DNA TGTGCCAGCAGTTATGCAAGTCAGGGGGCCTACGAGCAGTACTTC. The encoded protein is CASSYASQGAYEQYF.

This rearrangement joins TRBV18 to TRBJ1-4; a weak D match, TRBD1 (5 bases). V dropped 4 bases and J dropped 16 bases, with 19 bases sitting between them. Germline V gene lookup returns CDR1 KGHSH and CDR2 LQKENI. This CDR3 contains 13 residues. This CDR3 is CASSLQAAAGRFF. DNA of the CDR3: TGTGCCAGCTCACTTCAGGCGGCCGCAGGGAGGTTTTTT.

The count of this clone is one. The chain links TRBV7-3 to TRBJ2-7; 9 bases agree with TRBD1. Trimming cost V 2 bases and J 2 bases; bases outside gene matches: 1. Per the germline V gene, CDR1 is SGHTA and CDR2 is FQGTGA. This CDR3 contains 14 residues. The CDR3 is CASSLYRGPYEQYF. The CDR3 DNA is TGTGCCAGCAGCTTATACAGGGGGCCCTACGAGCAGTACTTC.

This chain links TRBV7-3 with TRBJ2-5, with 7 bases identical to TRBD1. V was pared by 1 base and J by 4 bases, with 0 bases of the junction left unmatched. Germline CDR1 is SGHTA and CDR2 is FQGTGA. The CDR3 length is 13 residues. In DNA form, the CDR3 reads TGTGCCAGCAGCTTAAACAGGGGAGAGACCCAGTACTTC. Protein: CASSLNRGETQYF. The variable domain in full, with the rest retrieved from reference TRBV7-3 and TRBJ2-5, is GAGVSQTPSNKVTEKGKYVELRCDPISGHTALYWYRQSLGQGPEFLIYFQGTGAADDSGLPNDRFFAVRPEGSVSTLKIQRTERGDSAVYLCASSLNRGETQYFGPGTRLLVL.

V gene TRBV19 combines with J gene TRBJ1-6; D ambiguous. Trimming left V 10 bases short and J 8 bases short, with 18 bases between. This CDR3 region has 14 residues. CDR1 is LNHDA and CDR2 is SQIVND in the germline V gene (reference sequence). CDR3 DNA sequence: TGTGCCACCGGGTTGGACGCCGGGTATTCACCCCTCCACTTT. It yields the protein CATGLDAGYSPLHF. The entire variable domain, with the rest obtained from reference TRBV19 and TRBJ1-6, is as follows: DGGITQSPKYLFRKEGQNVTLSCEQNLNHDAMYWYRQDPGQGLRLIYYSQIVNDFQKGDIAEGYSVSREKKESFPLTVTSAQKNPTAFYLCATGLDAGYSPLHFGNGTRLTVT.

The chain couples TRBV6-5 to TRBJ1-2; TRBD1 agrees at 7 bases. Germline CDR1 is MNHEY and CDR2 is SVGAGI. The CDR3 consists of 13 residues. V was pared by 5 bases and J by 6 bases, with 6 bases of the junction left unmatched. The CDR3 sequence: CASSQGELNGYTF. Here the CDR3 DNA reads TGTGCCAGCAGTCAGGGGGAACTTAATGGCTACACCTTC.

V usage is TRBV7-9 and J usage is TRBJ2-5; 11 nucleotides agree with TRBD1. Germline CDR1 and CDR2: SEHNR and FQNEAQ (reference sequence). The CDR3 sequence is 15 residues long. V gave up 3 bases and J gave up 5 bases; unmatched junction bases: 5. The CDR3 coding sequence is TGTGCCAGCAGCTTTAAGGACAGGGGGCGGGAGACCCAGTACTTC. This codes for CASSFKDRGRETQYF.

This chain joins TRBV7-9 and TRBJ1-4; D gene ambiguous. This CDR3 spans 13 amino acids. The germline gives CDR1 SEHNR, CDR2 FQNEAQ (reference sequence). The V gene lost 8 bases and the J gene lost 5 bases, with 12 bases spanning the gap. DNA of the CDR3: TGTGCCAGCCGCGGGTTGCTGAATGAAAAACTGTTTTTT. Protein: CASRGLLNEKLFF.

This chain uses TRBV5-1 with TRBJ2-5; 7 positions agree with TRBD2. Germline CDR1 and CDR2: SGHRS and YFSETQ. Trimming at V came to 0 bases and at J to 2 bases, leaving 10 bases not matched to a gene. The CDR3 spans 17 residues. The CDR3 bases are TGCGCCAGCAGCTTGGCCCGGTGGACGCGGGGGCAAGAGACCCAGTACTTC. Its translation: CASSLARWTRGQETQYF. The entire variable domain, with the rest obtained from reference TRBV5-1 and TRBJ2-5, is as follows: KAGVTQTPRYLIKTRGQQVTLSCSPISGHRSVSWYQQTPGQGLQFLFEYFSETQRNKGNFPGRFSGRQFSNSRSEMNVSTLELGDSALYLCASSLARWTRGQETQYFGPGTRLLVL.

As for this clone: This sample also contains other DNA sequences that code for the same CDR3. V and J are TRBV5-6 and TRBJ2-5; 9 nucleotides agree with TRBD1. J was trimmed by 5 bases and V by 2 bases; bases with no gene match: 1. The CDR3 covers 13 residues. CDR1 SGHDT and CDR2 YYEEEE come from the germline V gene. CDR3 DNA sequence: TGTGCCAGCAGCTTACAGGGGGCTGAGACCCAGTACTTC. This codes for CASSLQGAETQYF.

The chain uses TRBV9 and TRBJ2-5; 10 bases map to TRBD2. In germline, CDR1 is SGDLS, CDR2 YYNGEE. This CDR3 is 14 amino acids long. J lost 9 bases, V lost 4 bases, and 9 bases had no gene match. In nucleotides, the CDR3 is TGTGCCAGCAGCCTAGAGACTAGCGGGTCGGCCCAGTACTTC. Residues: CASSLETSGSAQYF.

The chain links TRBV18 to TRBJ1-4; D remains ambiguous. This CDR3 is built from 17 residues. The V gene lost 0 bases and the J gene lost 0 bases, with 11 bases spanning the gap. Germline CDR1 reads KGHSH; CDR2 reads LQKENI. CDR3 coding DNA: TGTGCCAGCTCACCACCCGGGCAGTTTGCAACTAATGAAAAACTGTTTTTT. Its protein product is CASSPPGQFATNEKLFF.

The CDR3 sequence is CAISVGRENTEAFF. DNA for the CDR3: TGTGCCATCAGTGTGGGCAGGGAGAACACTGAAGCTTTCTTT. This chain joins TRBV10-3 and TRBJ1-1, with D possibly matching TRBD1 (5 bases). The germline V gene encodes CDR1 ENHRY and CDR2 SYGVKD. CDR3 length equals 14 residues. Trimming shortened V by 4 bases and J by 1 base, and 10 bases separated the two germline ends.

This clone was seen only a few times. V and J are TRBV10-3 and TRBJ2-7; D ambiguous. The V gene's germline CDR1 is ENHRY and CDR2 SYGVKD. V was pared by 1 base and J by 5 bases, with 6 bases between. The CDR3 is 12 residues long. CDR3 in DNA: TGTGCCATCAGTGAGTGGGATAACGAGCAGTACTTC. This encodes CAISEWDNEQYF.

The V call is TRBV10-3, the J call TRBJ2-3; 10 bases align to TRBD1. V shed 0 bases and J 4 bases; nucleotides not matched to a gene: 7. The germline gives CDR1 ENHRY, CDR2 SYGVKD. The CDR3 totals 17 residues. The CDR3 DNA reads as TGTGCCATCAGTGAGTCGCCGACAGGGGGCGAATCAGATACGCAGTATTTT. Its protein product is CAISESPTGGESDTQYF.

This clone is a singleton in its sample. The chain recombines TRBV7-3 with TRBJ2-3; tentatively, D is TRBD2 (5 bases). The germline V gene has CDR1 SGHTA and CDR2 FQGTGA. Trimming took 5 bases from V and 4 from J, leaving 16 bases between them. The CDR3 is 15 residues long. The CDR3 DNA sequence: TGTGCCAGCAGCCCCGCTGGAGGAGGAGCAGATACGCAGTATTTT. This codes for CASSPAGGGADTQYF.

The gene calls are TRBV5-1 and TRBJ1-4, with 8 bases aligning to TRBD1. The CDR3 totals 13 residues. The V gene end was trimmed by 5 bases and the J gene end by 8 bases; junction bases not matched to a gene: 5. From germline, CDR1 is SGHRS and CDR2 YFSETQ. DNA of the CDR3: TGCGCCAGCAGTTCTGGGACAGGCGAAAAACTGTTTTTT. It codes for CASSSGTGEKLFF.

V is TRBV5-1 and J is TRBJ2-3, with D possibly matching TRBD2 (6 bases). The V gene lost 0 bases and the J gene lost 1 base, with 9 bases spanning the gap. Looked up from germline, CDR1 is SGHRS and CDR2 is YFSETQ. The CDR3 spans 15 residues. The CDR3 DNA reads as TGCGCCAGCAGCTTGGGAGTAGCGGGCACAGATACGCAGTATTTT. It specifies CASSLGVAGTDTQYF.

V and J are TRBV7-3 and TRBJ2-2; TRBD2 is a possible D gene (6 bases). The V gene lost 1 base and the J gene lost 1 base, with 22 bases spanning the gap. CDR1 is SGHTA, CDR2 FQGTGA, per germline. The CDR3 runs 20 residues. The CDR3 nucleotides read TGTGCCAGCAGCTTAAAGCCCCCGGGCGGGGATGGCGGGAACACCGGGGAGCTGTTTTTT. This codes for CASSLKPPGGDGGNTGELFF.

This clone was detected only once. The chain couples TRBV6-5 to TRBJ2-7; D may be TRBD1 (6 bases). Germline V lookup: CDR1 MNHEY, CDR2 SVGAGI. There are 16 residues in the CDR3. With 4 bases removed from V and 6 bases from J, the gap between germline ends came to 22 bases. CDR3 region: CASSLFGAGVSLEQYF. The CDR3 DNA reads TGTGCCAGCAGTTTGTTTGGAGCAGGGGTATCACTCGAGCAGTACTTC.

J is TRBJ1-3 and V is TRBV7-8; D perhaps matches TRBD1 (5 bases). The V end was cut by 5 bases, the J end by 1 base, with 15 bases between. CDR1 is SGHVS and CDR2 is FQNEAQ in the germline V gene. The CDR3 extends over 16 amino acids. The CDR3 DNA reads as TGTGCCAGCAGCCAAATGGGACTATTTTCTGGAAACACCATATATTTT. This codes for CASSQMGLFSGNTIYF.

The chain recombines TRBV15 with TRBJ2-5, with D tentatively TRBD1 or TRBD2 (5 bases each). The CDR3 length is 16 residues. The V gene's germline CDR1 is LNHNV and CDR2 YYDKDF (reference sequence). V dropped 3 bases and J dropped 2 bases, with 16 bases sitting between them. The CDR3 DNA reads TGTGCCACCAGCAGGGGGGAAGGTGTACAGCAAGAGACCCAGTACTTC. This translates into CATSRGEGVQQETQYF. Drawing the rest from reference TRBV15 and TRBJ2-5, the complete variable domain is DAMVIQNPRYQVTQFGKPVTLSCSQTLNHNVMYWYQQKSSQAPKLLFHYYDKDFNNEADTPDNFQSRRPNTSFCFLDIRSPGLGDTAMYLCATSRGEGVQQETQYFGPGTRLLVL.

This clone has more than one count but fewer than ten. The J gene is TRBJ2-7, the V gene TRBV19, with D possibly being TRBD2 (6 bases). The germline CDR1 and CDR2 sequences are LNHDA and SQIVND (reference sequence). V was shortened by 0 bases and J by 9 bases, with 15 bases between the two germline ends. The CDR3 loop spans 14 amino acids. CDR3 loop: CASSIDLAGTRQYF. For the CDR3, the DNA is TGTGCCAGTAGTATAGATCTCGCCGGGACTCGGCAGTACTTC.

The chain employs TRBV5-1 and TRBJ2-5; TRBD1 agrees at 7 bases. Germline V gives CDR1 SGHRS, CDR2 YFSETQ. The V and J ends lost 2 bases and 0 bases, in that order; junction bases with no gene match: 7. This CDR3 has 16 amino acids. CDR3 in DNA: TGCGCCAGCAGCTTCGGACAGGCCAGTTACCAAGAGACCCAGTACTTC. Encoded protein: CASSFGQASYQETQYF.

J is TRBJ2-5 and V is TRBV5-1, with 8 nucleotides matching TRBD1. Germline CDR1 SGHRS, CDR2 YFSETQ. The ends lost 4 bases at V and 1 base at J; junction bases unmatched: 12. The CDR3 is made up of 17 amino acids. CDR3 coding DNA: TGCGCCAGCAGCCCGACAGGGGCCGGGGGCTTCCAAGAGACCCAGTACTTC. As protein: CASSPTGAGGFQETQYF.